Sequencing of this T cell receptor (beta chain) was carried out in a study of CD8+ T cells in alopecia areata. This CDR3 is 12 amino acids long. Germline lookup yields CDR1 SQVTM and CDR2 ANQGSEA. The V end lost 6 bases, the J end lost 9 bases, and 18 bases lay between the germline ends. Extraction and reverse transcription of RNA yielded cDNA as the sequencing template. The data were produced by immunoSEQ multiplex PCR, yet TCRdb's version contains in-frame clones alone and is incomplete. The sample has 140,000 to 150,000 clones, about three fifths seen once. The chain has TRBV29-1 and TRBJ2-7; D is undetermined. The sample consisted of CD8+ T cells sorted from blood. This sequence originates from a human donor in good health. The CDR3 reads CSVTARPAGQYF. CDR3 nucleotides: TGCAGCGTCACGGCCCGCCCGGCCGGGCAGTACTTC.